Reported below is one TCR beta chain. The germline V gene has CDR1 LNHDA and CDR2 SQIVND (reference sequence). Trimming took off 3 bases at V and 5 bases at J, with 11 bases between the two ends. The CDR3 has 13 amino acids. The sample belongs to a study of blood T cell repertoires in COVID-19. At the level of the study: Sites across the United States, Italy and Spain contributed samples from acute and convalescent COVID-19. Sources were T cells, B-cell-depleted T cells, or PBMCs; the material itself was cDNA or gDNA.

In the original processing: Amplification with reference gene primers provided the estimates of nucleated cell counts. Here immunoSEQ multiplex PCR was the method, and the copy in TCRdb shows in-frame clones only, minus some. V and J calls and clone size are given by that table; D and trimming were obtained from the DNA. The table shows about 200,000 clones, with around nine tenths occurring only once. This TCR derives from a man aged 55 to 70 who had recovered from COVID-19. The sample comprised peripheral blood. This chain links TRBV19 with TRBJ2-7; TRBD1 is a possible D gene (5 bases). The CDR3: CASSISQAHEQYF. CDR3 in DNA: TGTGCCAGTAGTATCTCACAGGCCCACGAGCAGTACTTC.